The rows below give T cell receptor beta chains drawn from one sample of a study of blood T cell repertoires in COVID-19. TCRdb's copy holds only in-frame clones and misses some; the assay was immunoSEQ multiplex PCR. The sample lists around 60,000 clones, 72% occurring once. The sequenced sample consisted of peripheral blood. The source is a woman between 65 and 79 years old with COVID-19, enrolled during active disease. The CDR3 runs from the conserved cysteine through the conserved F or W. D genes are given only for firm matches. A clone size is listed for some rows: how often the clone was seen (once, few, many), or a class if it is expanded.

D gene: TRBD2
J gene: TRBJ2-1
clone size: .
V gene: TRBV7-8
CDR3 DNA: TGTGCCAGCAGCTTCGCGGGAGGACTTTACAATGAGCAGTTCTTC
CDR3 protein: CASSFAGGLYNEQFF

D gene: .
J gene: TRBJ1-2
clone size: .
V gene: TRBV29-1
CDR3 DNA: TGCAGCGTTGAAGGAGGCGGCCTTTCGGGCTATGGCTACACCTTC
CDR3 protein: CSVEGGGLSGYGYTF

D gene: TRBD1
J gene: TRBJ1-5
clone size: few
V gene: TRBV6-2/TRBV6-3
CDR3 DNA: TGTGCCAGCAGTCCCAGACAGGGGATTGGGAGGAGCAATCAGCCCCAGCATTTT
CDR3 protein: CASSPRQGIGRSNQPQHF

D gene: TRBD1
J gene: TRBJ2-3
clone size: .
V gene: TRBV7-9
CDR3 DNA: TGTGCCAGCAGCAACCTGTTTGTCGATACGACAGGGTACCCAGATACGCAGTATTTT
CDR3 protein: CASSNLFVDTTGYPDTQYF

D gene: .
J gene: TRBJ2-2
clone size: .
V gene: TRBV3-1/TRBV3-2
CDR3 DNA: TGTGCCAGCAGCGCTAGCTGGACCGGGGAGCTGTTTTTT
CDR3 protein: CASSASWTGELFF

D gene: TRBD1
J gene: TRBJ2-1
clone size: once
V gene: TRBV27
CDR3 DNA: TGTGCCAGCAGCATGACAGGGGACAATGAGCAGTTCTTC
CDR3 protein: CASSMTGDNEQFF

D gene: .
J gene: TRBJ1-4
clone size: .
V gene: TRBV5-6
CDR3 DNA: TGTGCCAGCAGCTCGACAGCAGCAACTAATGAAAAACTGTTTTTT
CDR3 protein: CASSSTAATNEKLFF

D gene: TRBD2
J gene: TRBJ2-2
clone size: .
V gene: TRBV4-3
CDR3 DNA: TGCGCCAGCAGCCAAGATAGCGGGAACGCCGGGGAGCTGTTTTTT
CDR3 protein: CASSQDSGNAGELFF

D gene: TRBD2
J gene: TRBJ2-5
clone size: few
V gene: TRBV20-1
CDR3 DNA: TGCAGTGCTAATGACGGGAGGGCCGGGGAGACCCAGTACTTC
CDR3 protein: CSANDGRAGETQYF

D gene: .
J gene: TRBJ1-5
clone size: .
V gene: TRBV30
CDR3 DNA: TGTGCCTGGAGTGTACGGGGAAAGGGAAAACAGCCCCAGCATTTT
CDR3 protein: CAWSVRGKGKQPQHF

D gene: TRBD2
J gene: TRBJ2-1
clone size: .
V gene: TRBV27
CDR3 DNA: TGTGCCAGCAGTTTCAGTGTTGCGGGGGGGACCCACAATGAGCAGTTCTTC
CDR3 protein: CASSFSVAGGTHNEQFF

D gene: .
J gene: TRBJ1-1
clone size: few
V gene: TRBV6-5
CDR3 DNA: TGTGCCAGCAGTTACTCATGGGGAGGAGGCACTGAAGCTTTCTTT
CDR3 protein: CASSYSWGGGTEAFF

D gene: .
J gene: TRBJ1-1
clone size: .
V gene: TRBV19
CDR3 DNA: TGTGCCAGTAGCGGGGTCAGGGGTGGGAACACTGAAGCTTTCTTT
CDR3 protein: CASSGVRGGNTEAFF

D gene: .
J gene: TRBJ2-7
clone size: .
V gene: TRBV11-2
CDR3 DNA: TGTGCCAGCAGCTGGAGTAAGGGACAAATCTCCTACGAGCAGTACTTC
CDR3 protein: CASSWSKGQISYEQYF

D gene: TRBD1
J gene: TRBJ2-7
clone size: .
V gene: TRBV5-1
CDR3 DNA: TGCGCCAGCAGAAGACAGGGGGCTGTGGACGAGCAGTACTTC
CDR3 protein: CASRRQGAVDEQYF

D gene: .
J gene: TRBJ2-5
clone size: .
V gene: TRBV19
CDR3 DNA: TGTGCCAGTACCCCGGACAGCCAGCACGGGACCCAGTACTTC
CDR3 protein: CASTPDSQHGTQYF

D gene: .
J gene: TRBJ1-5
clone size: .
V gene: TRBV10-3
CDR3 DNA: TGTGCCATCAACCGCCAGGCAGATCAGCCCCAGCATTTT
CDR3 protein: CAINRQADQPQHF

D gene: .
J gene: TRBJ1-6
clone size: few
V gene: TRBV14
CDR3 DNA: TGTGCCAGCAGAAAGGCCGGGGTCTCGGCCCTCCACTTT
CDR3 protein: CASRKAGVSALHF

D gene: .
J gene: TRBJ2-5
clone size: .
V gene: TRBV19
CDR3 DNA: TGTGCCAGTAGTATGAAGTCGGGAGGCCAGGGGGCGCGGGAGACCCAGTACTTC
CDR3 protein: CASSMKSGGQGARETQYF

D gene: .
J gene: TRBJ1-1
clone size: .
V gene: TRBV9
CDR3 DNA: TGTGCCAGCAGCGTGGGAGGGGTCGGGACAGAAGCTTTCTTT
CDR3 protein: CASSVGGVGTEAFF

D gene: .
J gene: TRBJ2-5
clone size: .
V gene: TRBV6-6
CDR3 DNA: TGTGCCAGCAGTTACTTTCGGGGGACGTACCAAGAGACCCAGTACTTC
CDR3 protein: CASSYFRGTYQETQYF

D gene: .
J gene: TRBJ2-3
clone size: .
V gene: TRBV5-1
CDR3 DNA: TGCGCCAGCAGCTTGGGGAACACAGGCACAGATACGCAGTATTTT
CDR3 protein: CASSLGNTGTDTQYF

D gene: TRBD1
J gene: TRBJ1-1
clone size: few
V gene: TRBV5-4
CDR3 DNA: TGTGCCAGCAGCCGGGACAGGGAGAGAGCTTTCTTT
CDR3 protein: CASSRDRERAFF

D gene: TRBD1
J gene: TRBJ1-2
clone size: once
V gene: TRBV3-1/TRBV3-2
CDR3 DNA: TGTGCCAGCAGCCAAGGGACAGGGGATGGCTACACCTTC
CDR3 protein: CASSQGTGDGYTF

D gene: .
J gene: TRBJ2-1
clone size: .
V gene: TRBV16
CDR3 DNA: TGTGCCAGCAGCCAACCCATCTATGCTGGTGAGCAGTTCTTC
CDR3 protein: CASSQPIYAGEQFF

D gene: TRBD1
J gene: TRBJ1-3
clone size: .
V gene: TRBV4-3
CDR3 DNA: TGCGCCAGCAGCCAAACCTACGGGACAGCGACCTCTGGAAACACCATATATTTT
CDR3 protein: CASSQTYGTATSGNTIYF

D gene: .
J gene: TRBJ2-1
clone size: .
V gene: TRBV4-2
CDR3 DNA: TGTGCCAGCAGCCAAGATAGTGGGGGAGGAGCCTACAATGAGCAGTTCTTC
CDR3 protein: CASSQDSGGGAYNEQFF

D gene: TRBD2
J gene: TRBJ2-1
clone size: .
V gene: TRBV4-3
CDR3 DNA: TGCGCCAGCAGCCAAGGACTAGCAATCTCCTACAATGAGCAGTTCTTC
CDR3 protein: CASSQGLAISYNEQFF

D gene: TRBD1
J gene: TRBJ1-4
clone size: .
V gene: TRBV6-2/TRBV6-3
CDR3 DNA: TGTGCCAGCAACCCAGCCGGAGGGGGCGATGAAAAACTGTTTTTT
CDR3 protein: CASNPAGGGDEKLFF

D gene: TRBD1
J gene: TRBJ2-7
clone size: few
V gene: TRBV6-2/TRBV6-3
CDR3 DNA: TGTGCCAGCAGTTACCCGGGGACAGGCGAGCAGTACTTC
CDR3 protein: CASSYPGTGEQYF

D gene: TRBD2
J gene: TRBJ2-1
clone size: once
V gene: TRBV19
CDR3 DNA: TGTGCCAGTAGTGGTGGCCGGGAGGGCTTCTACAATGAGCAGTTCTTC
CDR3 protein: CASSGGREGFYNEQFF

D gene: .
J gene: TRBJ1-4
clone size: .
V gene: TRBV5-1
CDR3 DNA: TGCGCCAGCAGCTCGTGGGGGGCAACTAATGAAAAACTGTTTTTT
CDR3 protein: CASSSWGATNEKLFF

D gene: .
J gene: TRBJ1-2
clone size: few
V gene: TRBV19
CDR3 DNA: TGTGCCAGTAGCACCGCTTCGAGCGGATCTTATGGCTACACCTTC
CDR3 protein: CASSTASSGSYGYTF

D gene: .
J gene: TRBJ2-5
clone size: once
V gene: TRBV7-7
CDR3 DNA: TGTGCCAGCAGCTACGGCGAGCGGGCGCAAGAGACCCAGTACTTC
CDR3 protein: CASSYGERAQETQYF

D gene: TRBD2
J gene: TRBJ2-1
clone size: .
V gene: TRBV7-6
CDR3 DNA: TGTGCCAGCAGCCCGACTAGCGCTTCCTACAATGAGCAGTTCTTC
CDR3 protein: CASSPTSASYNEQFF

D gene: .
J gene: TRBJ2-7
clone size: few
V gene: TRBV3-1/TRBV3-2
CDR3 DNA: TGTGCCAGCAGCCCTAGGCCGTACGAGCAGTACTTC
CDR3 protein: CASSPRPYEQYF

D gene: .
J gene: TRBJ1-2
clone size: .
V gene: TRBV11-2
CDR3 DNA: TGTGCCAGCAGCCCACCGGGGATAGGCTACACCTTC
CDR3 protein: CASSPPGIGYTF